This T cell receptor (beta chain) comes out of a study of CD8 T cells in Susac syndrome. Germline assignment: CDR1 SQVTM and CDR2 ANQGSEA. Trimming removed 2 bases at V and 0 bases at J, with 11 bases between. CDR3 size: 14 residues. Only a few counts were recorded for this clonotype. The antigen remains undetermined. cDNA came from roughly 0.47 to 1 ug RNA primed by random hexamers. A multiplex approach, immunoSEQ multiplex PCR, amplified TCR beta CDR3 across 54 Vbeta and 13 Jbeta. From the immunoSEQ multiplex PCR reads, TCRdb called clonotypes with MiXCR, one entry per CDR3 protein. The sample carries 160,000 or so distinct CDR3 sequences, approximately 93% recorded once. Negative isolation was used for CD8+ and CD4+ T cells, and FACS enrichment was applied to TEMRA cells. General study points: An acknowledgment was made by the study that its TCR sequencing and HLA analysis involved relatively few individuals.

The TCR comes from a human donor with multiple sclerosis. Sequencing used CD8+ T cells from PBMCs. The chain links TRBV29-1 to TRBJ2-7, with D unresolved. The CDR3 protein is CSVEQPGSSYEQYF. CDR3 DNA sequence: TGCAGCGTTGAACAACCCGGCAGCTCCTACGAGCAGTACTTC.